The source of this TCR beta chain is a study of blood T cell repertoires in COVID-19. The authors' processing: Reference gene primer amplification yielded estimated nucleated cell counts. Clones were sequenced by immunoSEQ multiplex PCR, and TCRdb holds only the in-frame ones, with some missing. Clone size and V and J calls were adopted from that table, with D and trimming inferred from the DNA. Of about 33,000 clones in the sample, roughly 86% were seen once. J was trimmed by 0 bases and V by 7 bases; bases with no gene match: 14. CDR1 and CDR2 (germline): SGHNT, YYREEE (reference sequence). The CDR3 spans 17 residues.

The sequenced sample was peripheral blood. V and J are TRBV5-4 and TRBJ1-1, with TRBD1 identical over 8 bases. The sequence came from a man between 65 and 85 years old with acute or convalescent COVID-19. In DNA form, the CDR3 reads TGTGCCAGCGGGACAGGAAAGCAGGGCCCGATGAACACTGAAGCTTTCTTT. The encoded protein is CASGTGKQGPMNTEAFF.